This T cell receptor (beta chain) was profiled in a study of post-analysis software for immune sequencing data. The TCR beta cDNA libraries contained unique molecular identifiers. One entry per CDR3 protein results from TCRdb running MiXCR on the PCR reads. Of roughly 800,000 distinct CDR3 sequences listed, 46% are singletons. This clonotype was found a few times. What it binds is not known. The study's findings and limits: Pronounced co-clustering by F measure was evident among identically batched samples. Controls had significantly higher normalized Chao1 diversity than multiple sclerosis patients.

The specimen sequenced was blood. This TCR was recovered from a girl aged 10-17 years with multiple sclerosis.

This CDR3 reads CASRTGLADNEQFF. As DNA, the CDR3 is TGTGCCAGCAGGACGGGACTAGCCGACAATGAGCAGTTCTTC. The rearrangement links TRBV2 to TRBJ2-1; 9 bases align to TRBD2. This CDR3 has 14 amino acids. V lost 6 bases to trimming and J lost 5 bases; unmatched junction nucleotides: 5. Germline V gene sequence: CDR1 SNHLY, CDR2 FYNNEI.